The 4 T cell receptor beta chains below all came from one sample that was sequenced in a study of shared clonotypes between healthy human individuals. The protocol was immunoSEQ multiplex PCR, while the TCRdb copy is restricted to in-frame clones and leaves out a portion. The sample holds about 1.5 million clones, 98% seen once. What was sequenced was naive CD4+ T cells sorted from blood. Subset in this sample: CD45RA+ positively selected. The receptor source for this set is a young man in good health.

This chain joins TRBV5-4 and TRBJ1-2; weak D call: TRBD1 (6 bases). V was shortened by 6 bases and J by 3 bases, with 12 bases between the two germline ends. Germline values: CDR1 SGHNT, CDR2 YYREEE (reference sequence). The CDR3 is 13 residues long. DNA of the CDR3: TGTGCCAGCACCTGGGACACCTACTATGGCTACACCTTC. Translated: CASTWDTYYGYTF.

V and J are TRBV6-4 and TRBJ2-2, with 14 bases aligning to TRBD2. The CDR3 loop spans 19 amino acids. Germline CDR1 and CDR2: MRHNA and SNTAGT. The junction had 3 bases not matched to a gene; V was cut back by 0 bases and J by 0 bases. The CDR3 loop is CASSDSGLAGGANTGELFF. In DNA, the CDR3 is TGTGCCAGCAGTGACTCAGGACTAGCGGGAGGAGCGAACACCGGGGAGCTGTTTTTT.

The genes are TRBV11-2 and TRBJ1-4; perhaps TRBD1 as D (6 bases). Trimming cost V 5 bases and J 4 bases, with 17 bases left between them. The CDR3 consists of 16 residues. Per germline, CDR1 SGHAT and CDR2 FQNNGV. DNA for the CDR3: TGTGCCAGCAGCGCCCTTCCCGGACAGCTTAATGAAAAACTGTTTTTT. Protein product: CASSALPGQLNEKLFF.

This chain's CDR3 is CASSSPMVGVNEQFF. CDR3 nucleotides: TGCGCCAGCAGCTCTCCAATGGTGGGGGTAAATGAGCAGTTCTTC. This chain joins TRBV5-1 and TRBJ2-1; D may be TRBD1 or TRBD2 (5 bases each). Trimming shortened V by 3 bases and J by 7 bases, and 17 bases separated the two germline ends. Germline lookup yields CDR1 SGHRS and CDR2 YFSETQ. The CDR3 is 15 amino acids.